This T cell receptor (beta chain) is drawn from a study of T cells in Graves' hyperthyroidism and ophthalmopathy. About the research overall: Peripheral blood was obtained at initial diagnosis, preceding any treatment. General observations from the study: Most thyroid-expanded clonotypes above 0.001 were also found in blood.

This clonotype was detected only a few times. The antigen remains undetermined. Clinicians diagnosed patients from clinical symptoms, serum thyroxine and TRAb, thyroid ultrasound and orbital computed tomography. V was cut by 4 bases and J by 5 bases, with 27 bases left in between. Germline assignment: CDR1 SGHRS and CDR2 YFSETQ. The CDR3 consists of 18 residues. Amplified TCR beta CDR3 regions derived from RNA transcripts. Using the HTBI primer set, a first-round RT-PCR was run on the TCR CDR3. TCRdb analysed the multiplex PCR reads with MiXCR anew, one entry per CDR3 protein. The sample has 300,000 to 400,000 distinct CDR3 sequences; 14% are singletons.

The receptor was isolated from a woman between 55 and 75 years old with Graves' hyperthyroidism. This chain joins TRBV5-1 and TRBJ2-5; D unresolved. The specimen was blood. CDR3 nucleotide sequence: TGCGCCAGCAGCGTCCTCCATCTGTCCACGGCCGACGGGGAGACCCAGTACTTC. Protein sequence: CASSVLHLSTADGETQYF. The full variable domain, with the rest looked up from reference TRBV5-1 and TRBJ2-5, is KAGVTQTPRYLIKTRGQQVTLSCSPISGHRSVSWYQQTPGQGLQFLFEYFSETQRNKGNFPGRFSGRQFSNSRSEMNVSTLELGDSALYLCASSVLHLSTADGETQYFGPGTRLLVL.